The rows below give T cell receptor beta chains drawn from one sample of a study of cytomegalovirus exposure and HLA in healthy donors. The data were produced by immunoSEQ multiplex PCR, yet TCRdb's version contains in-frame clones alone and is incomplete. The sample holds over 150,000 clones, about four fifths seen once. The sample was PBMCs. All receptors come from a man between 18 and 29 years old in good health and CMV-seronegative. Both conserved end residues are part of each CDR3. D genes are given only for firm matches. Only part of the rows carry a size: once, few, many, or a class if the clone is expanded.

v_call	d_call	clone_size	j_call	cdr3_aa	cdr3_nt
TRBV6-1	TRBD1	-	TRBJ1-1	CASSDGTGMNTEAFF	TGTGCCAGCAGTGACGGGACAGGGATGAACACTGAAGCTTTCTTT
TRBV2	-	-	TRBJ2-3	CASSDRGSTDTQYF	TGTGCCAGCTCGGATCGGGGTTCCACAGATACGCAGTATTTT
TRBV30	TRBD2	-	TRBJ2-5	CAWKRGGRETQYF	TGTGCCTGGAAGCGGGGGGGCCGTGAGACCCAGTACTTC
TRBV7-9	-	few	TRBJ1-2	CASSQTDYYGYTF	TGTGCCAGCAGCCAGACAGATTACTATGGCTACACCTTC
TRBV7-8	TRBD1	-	TRBJ2-3	CASSLDRGTDTQYF	TGTGCCAGCAGCTTAGACAGGGGTACAGATACGCAGTATTTT
TRBV4-1	-	-	TRBJ2-5	CASSQDPSRETQYF	TGCGCCAGCAGCCAAGACCCCTCTCGGGAGACCCAGTACTTC
TRBV2	TRBD1	-	TRBJ2-7	CASSSPGQGKYEQYF	TGTGCCAGCAGCAGTCCGGGACAGGGGAAATACGAGCAGTACTTC
TRBV28	-	-	TRBJ1-4	CATRRGAEKLFF	TGTGCCACCCGGCGGGGGGCCGAAAAACTGTTTTTT
TRBV5-1	-	-	TRBJ1-2	CASSLGWHGGYGYTF	TGCGCCAGCAGCTTGGGTTGGCATGGAGGCTATGGCTACACCTTC
TRBV6-6	TRBD1	-	TRBJ1-2	CASSYGTGVGGYTF	TGTGCCAGCAGTTACGGGACAGGGGTAGGAGGCTACACCTTC
TRBV5-1	TRBD1	once	TRBJ1-2	CASSLWTGGDGYTF	TGCGCCAGCAGCTTGTGGACAGGGGGCGATGGCTACACCTTC
TRBV29-1	TRBD1	-	TRBJ1-6	CSVLTGDNSPLHF	TGCAGCGTCCTGACAGGGGATAATTCACCCCTCCACTTT
TRBV4-2	TRBD2	-	TRBJ2-3	CASSQELAGGPGADTQYF	TGTGCCAGCAGCCAAGAGCTAGCGGGGGGGCCGGGTGCAGATACGCAGTATTTT
TRBV28	-	-	TRBJ2-2	CASLPGAGELFF	TGTGCCAGCCTCCCGGGGGCCGGGGAGCTGTTTTTT
TRBV7-9	TRBD1	-	TRBJ2-1	CASSLAETGDNEQFF	TGTGCCAGCAGCTTAGCCGAGACAGGGGACAATGAGCAGTTCTTC
TRBV6-5	TRBD1	-	TRBJ2-3	CASRRQGPDTQYF	TGTGCCAGCAGACGACAGGGACCAGATACGCAGTATTTT
TRBV5-6	-	-	TRBJ2-6	CASSEMTGTPTSWANVLTF	TGTGCCAGCAGCGAGATGACCGGGACACCCACTTCTTGGGCCAACGTCCTGACTTTC
TRBV11-2	TRBD2	-	TRBJ2-3	CASSSLAGTSTDTQYF	TGTGCCAGCAGCTCCCTAGCGGGGACTAGCACAGATACGCAGTATTTT
TRBV4-1	-	-	TRBJ1-2	CASSQIQGGYGYTF	TGCGCCAGCAGCCAGATACAGGGTGGCTATGGCTACACCTTC
TRBV30	-	-	TRBJ1-5	CAWIYGGRGNQPQHF	TGTGCCTGGATCTACGGCGGCAGGGGAAATCAGCCCCAGCATTTT
TRBV5-8	-	-	TRBJ1-1	CASSWGVTEAFF	TGTGCCAGCAGCTGGGGGGTGACTGAAGCTTTCTTT
TRBV18	-	-	TRBJ1-6	CASSPTGIFGSNSPLHF	TGTGCCAGCTCACCAACAGGGATATTTGGTTCGAATTCACCCCTCCACTTT
TRBV19	-	once	TRBJ1-1	CASKPGGDTEAFF	TGTGCCAGTAAACCCGGAGGGGACACTGAAGCTTTCTTT
TRBV28	-	-	TRBJ1-2	CASSLGGYYGYTF	TGTGCCAGCAGTTTGGGAGGGTACTATGGCTACACCTTC
TRBV2	-	-	TRBJ2-2	CASSEGQVATGELFF	TGTGCCAGCAGTGAGGGGCAGGTAGCCACCGGGGAGCTGTTTTTT
TRBV27	-	-	TRBJ2-3	CASSTQTTDTQYF	TGTGCCAGCAGCACACAGACCACAGATACGCAGTATTTT
TRBV9	TRBD1	-	TRBJ1-3	CASSLSEQGGGNTIYF	TGTGCCAGCAGTCTATCCGAACAGGGGGGTGGAAACACCATATATTTT
TRBV7-7	-	-	TRBJ2-2	CASSLVSTGELFF	TGTGCTAGCAGCTTAGTCTCGACCGGGGAGCTGTTTTTT
TRBV4-1	-	-	TRBJ2-5	CASSQDEAVLQETQYF	TGCGCCAGCAGCCAAGATGAGGCGGTCTTGCAAGAGACCCAGTACTTC
TRBV2	-	-	TRBJ1-3	CASAQGVQGGNTIYF	TGTGCCAGCGCCCAGGGAGTACAGGGTGGAAACACCATATATTTT
TRBV6-1	-	-	TRBJ2-3	CASSEARQITDTQYF	TGTGCCAGCAGTGAAGCGCGGCAGATCACAGATACGCAGTATTTT
TRBV5-1	-	-	TRBJ2-4	CASSLDGLAKNSQYF	TGCGCCAGCAGCTTGGATGGGTTGGCCAAAAACAGTCAGTACTTC
TRBV9	-	-	TRBJ1-4	CASSVGGQLNEKLFF	TGTGCCAGCAGCGTCGGGGGGCAGCTCAATGAAAAACTGTTTTTT
TRBV6-5	-	-	TRBJ2-7	CASSLQGGSSYEQYF	TGTGCCAGCAGTTTACAGGGGGGGAGCTCCTACGAGCAGTACTTC
TRBV6-5	-	-	TRBJ2-3	CASSPSYTTDTQYF	TGTGCCAGCAGTCCTTCGTATACTACAGATACGCAGTATTTT
TRBV7-2	TRBD1	once	TRBJ1-4	CASSRGGGINEKLFF	TGTGCCAGCAGCCGAGGGGGCGGAATTAATGAAAAACTGTTTTTT
TRBV27	TRBD2	once	TRBJ2-1	CASSLFSIWTSGGPNRNEQFF	TGTGCCAGCAGTTTATTCTCTATTTGGACTAGCGGGGGGCCAAACAGGAATGAGCAGTTCTTC
TRBV7-9	-	-	TRBJ2-5	CASTAGSVETQYF	TGTGCCAGCACGGCCGGGAGCGTTGAGACCCAGTACTTC